This TCR beta chain was captured in a study of regulatory T cells. Regulatory (CD25-high CD127-low) and conventional (CD25-low CD127-high) CD4+ T cells were sorted separately. The primer mix had 52 TRBV and 13 TRBJ primers. Clones were sequenced by immunoSEQ multiplex PCR, and TCRdb holds only the in-frame ones, with some missing. The data contain 20,000 to 25,000 clones, about 88% of them seen just once; the ten biggest clones take up approximately 1.4%. Regarding this clone: Its antigen is currently unknown.

General study points: Patient repertoires had restricted TRB V-J pairs and skewed V and J usage, most in Tregs. Hydrophobic residues at CDR3 positions 6 and 7 were enriched in conventional CD4+ T cells of CD3G-deficient patients.

The sequenced material came from conventional CD4+ T cells sorted from blood. The source of this sequence is a child aged 5 to 17 with CD3G deficiency.

The CDR3 sequence is CASSPGTLLGEQYF. The CDR3 nucleotides read TGTGCCAGCAGCCCTGGGACTCTTCTGGGGGAGCAGTACTTC. This chain links TRBV11-2 with TRBJ2-7; maybe TRBD2 (6 bases). The germline gives CDR1 SGHAT, CDR2 FQNNGV. The ends were cut back, 5 bases at V and 7 bases at J, with 18 bases in the middle. This CDR3 comprises 14 residues.